This TCR beta chain was retrieved from a study of CD4 and CD8 cells across lung adenocarcinoma regions. TCRdb re-called the PCR reads through MiXCR, storing one row per CDR3 protein. The sample carries about 1,900 distinct CDR3 sequences, 35% to 55% recorded once. V gave up 3 bases and J gave up 5 bases, with 8 bases separating them. Germline V gene lookup returns CDR1 LGHDT and CDR2 YNNKEL (reference sequence). This CDR3 contains 13 residues. Localized lung adenocarcinoma, a non-small cell lung cancer, affected the donors. The sequencing input was CD4+ T cells from the center of a lung tumor. V gene TRBV3-1 combines with J gene TRBJ2-1; no clear D gene. The receptor was derived from a female donor with lung adenocarcinoma. The CD4 and CD8 labels of this study may be unreliable. The CDR3 nucleotides read TGTGCCAGCAGCCAGTCGGCGGACAATGAGCAGTTCTTC. Its translation is CASSQSADNEQFF.